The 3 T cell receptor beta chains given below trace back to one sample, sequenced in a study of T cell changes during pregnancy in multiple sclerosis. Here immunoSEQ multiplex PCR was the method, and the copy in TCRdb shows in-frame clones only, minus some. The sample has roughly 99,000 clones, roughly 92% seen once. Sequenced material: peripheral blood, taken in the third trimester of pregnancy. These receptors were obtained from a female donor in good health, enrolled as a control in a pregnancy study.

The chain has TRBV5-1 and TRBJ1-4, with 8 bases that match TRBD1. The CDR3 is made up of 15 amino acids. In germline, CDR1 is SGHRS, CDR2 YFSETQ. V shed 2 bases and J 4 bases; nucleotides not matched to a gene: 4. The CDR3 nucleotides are TGCGCCAGCAGCTTCCAGGGGGCCGGTAATGAAAAACTGTTTTTT. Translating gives CASSFQGAGNEKLFF.

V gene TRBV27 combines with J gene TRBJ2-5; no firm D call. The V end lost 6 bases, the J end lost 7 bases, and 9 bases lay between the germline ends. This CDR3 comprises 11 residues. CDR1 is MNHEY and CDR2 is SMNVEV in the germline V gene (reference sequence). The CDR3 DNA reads TGTGCCAGCAGCACGTCGGGGACCCAGTACTTC. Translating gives CASSTSGTQYF.

The CDR3 here is CASSWTGSEAFF. DNA for the CDR3: TGTGCCAGCAGCTGGACTGGATCTGAAGCTTTCTTT. V gene TRBV5-6 combines with J gene TRBJ1-1, with D uncertain. CDR3 length: 12 amino acids. V lost 3 bases to trimming and J lost 6 bases, with 9 bases between them. CDR1 and CDR2 (germline): SGHDT, YYEEEE.